This T cell receptor (beta chain) was observed in a study of T-cell reconstitution after alpha-beta-depleted transplantation in children. Study-level results: Reportedly, only several hundred clones from non-depleted graft cells drove alpha-beta T-cell counts at about two months. There were some patients whose high TCRbeta diversity at day 60 came from surviving recipient T cells and thymic progenitors. T-cell counts and diversity were attributed mostly to newly produced T cells one year after transplant.

Construction of the TCRbeta library involved unique molecular identifiers. MiXCR was run by TCRdb on the PCR reads, yielding one entry per CDR3 protein. The table records 250,000 to 400,000 distinct CDR3 sequences, around 25% of them present only once. This clonotype was detected a few times. Antigen: not known. The germline V and J ends were trimmed by 4 bases and 0 bases, with 12 bases remaining between them. The CDR3 is 15 residues long. CDR1 and CDR2 from the germline V gene are MGHRA and YSYEKL. This sample comprised PBMCs, mostly from graft donor cells, obtained 180 days after TCRalphabeta/CD19-depleted stem cell transplant. The chain couples TRBV4-1 to TRBJ1-2, with D possibly matching TRBD1 (6 bases). This sequence was found in a male patient under 18 who had a stem cell transplant for acute lymphoblastic leukemia, so the T cells may come from the graft donor. CDR3 region: CASSPTGPANYGYTF. CDR3 coding DNA: TGCGCCAGCAGCCCTACAGGGCCCGCTAACTATGGCTACACCTTC.